This T cell receptor (beta chain) was sequenced for a study of prognosis after radiotherapy for stage I lung cancer. In its sample, this clonotype was seen a few times. CDR3 length: 13 amino acids. Germline V gives CDR1 SGHKS, CDR2 YYEKEE (reference sequence). Trimming cost V 3 bases and J 11 bases, with 17 bases left between them. Amplification of the TCR beta CDR3 (from genomic DNA) was done by two-round multiplex PCR. Gene-specific TRBV and TRBJ primers were used in PCR round one. TCRdb used MiXCR to reprocess the multiplex PCR reads, holding one entry per CDR3 protein. The top ten hold roughly 15% of the sample, which has approximately 30,000 distinct CDR3 sequences, roughly two fifths seen once.

The source material was PBMCs, sampled before or after stereotactic body radiation therapy (not recorded which). This chain links TRBV5-5 with TRBJ1-1; D not resolved. This TCR was recovered from a donor over 45 with non-small cell lung cancer. The CDR3 DNA reads as TGTGCCAGCAGCTCGGGCCCCGAAGGACCGGCTTTCTTT. Translation: CASSSGPEGPAFF.